This T cell receptor beta chain was recorded in a study of blood T cells in healthy people across ages. Combining a sample-barcoded 5' primer with a J-beta primer mix, a second PCR ran for roughly 7 to 12 cycles. Each CDR3 protein is one row after TCRdb ran MiXCR on the 5' RACE reads. The sample includes about 1.4 million distinct CDR3 sequences, 59% seen only once; the top ten take 6.5% to 8.5%. The receptor was isolated from a man aged 18 to 30 in good health. The specimen sequenced was blood.

The CDR3 here is CAISPGPNYGYTF. Written as DNA, the CDR3 is TGTGCCATCAGCCCAGGGCCCAACTATGGCTACACCTTC. V is TRBV10-3 and J is TRBJ1-2; maybe TRBD1 (5 bases). CDR3 length: 13 amino acids. Trimming pared 6 bases from V and 2 bases from J, leaving 10 bases between. Germline V gene lookup returns CDR1 ENHRY and CDR2 SYGVKD.